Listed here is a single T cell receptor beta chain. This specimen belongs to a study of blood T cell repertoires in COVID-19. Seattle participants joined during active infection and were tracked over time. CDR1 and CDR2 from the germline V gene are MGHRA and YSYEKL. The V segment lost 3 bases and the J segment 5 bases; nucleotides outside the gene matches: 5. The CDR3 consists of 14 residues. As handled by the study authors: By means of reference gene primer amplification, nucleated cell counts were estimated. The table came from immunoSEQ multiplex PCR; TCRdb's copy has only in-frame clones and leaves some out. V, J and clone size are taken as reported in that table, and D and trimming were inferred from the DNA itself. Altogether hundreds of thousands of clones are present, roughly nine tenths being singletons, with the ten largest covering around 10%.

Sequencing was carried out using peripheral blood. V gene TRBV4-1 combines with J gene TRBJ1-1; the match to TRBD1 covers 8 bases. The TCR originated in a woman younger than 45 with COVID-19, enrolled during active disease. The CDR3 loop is CASSHAGGRTEAFF. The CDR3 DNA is TGCGCCAGCAGCCACGCAGGGGGCAGAACTGAAGCTTTCTTT.